The clone carrying this T cell receptor (beta chain) appeared many times. Looked up from germline, CDR1 is SGDLS and CDR2 is YYNGEE. V shed 3 bases and J 5 bases; nucleotides not matched to a gene: 8. The CDR3 spans 16 residues. The data were obtained in a study of neurological immune-mediated disorders. MiXCR, applied by TCRdb to the 5' RACE reads, yields one record per CDR3 protein. Of 50,000 or so distinct CDR3 sequences in the sample, around 3.3% were seen once. The receptor comes from a man aged 40-55 years with multiple sclerosis. The J gene is TRBJ2-2, the V gene TRBV9; 9 bases fit TRBD1. Sequencing was performed on PBMCs. In DNA, the CDR3 is TGTGCCAGCAGCGCAACGACAGGGGGTAGTACCGGGGAGCTGTTTTTT. It specifies CASSATTGGSTGELFF.